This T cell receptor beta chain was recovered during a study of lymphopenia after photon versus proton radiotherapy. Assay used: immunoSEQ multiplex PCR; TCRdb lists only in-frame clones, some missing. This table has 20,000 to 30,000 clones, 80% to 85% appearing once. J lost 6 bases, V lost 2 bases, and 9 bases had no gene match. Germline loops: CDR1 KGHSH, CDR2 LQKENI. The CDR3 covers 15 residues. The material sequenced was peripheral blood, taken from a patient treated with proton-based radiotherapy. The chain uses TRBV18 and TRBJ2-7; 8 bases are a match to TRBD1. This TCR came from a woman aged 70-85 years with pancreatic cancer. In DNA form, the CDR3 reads TGTGCCAGCTCACCATTCGACAGGGGCAAGGGCGAGCAGTACTTC. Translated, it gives CASSPFDRGKGEQYF. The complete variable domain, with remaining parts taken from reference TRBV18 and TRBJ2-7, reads NAGVMQNPRHLVRRRGQEARLRCSPMKGHSHVYWYRQLPEEGLKFMVYLQKENIIDESGMPKERFSAEFPKEGPSILRIQQVVRGDSAAYFCASSPFDRGKGEQYFGPGTRLTVT.